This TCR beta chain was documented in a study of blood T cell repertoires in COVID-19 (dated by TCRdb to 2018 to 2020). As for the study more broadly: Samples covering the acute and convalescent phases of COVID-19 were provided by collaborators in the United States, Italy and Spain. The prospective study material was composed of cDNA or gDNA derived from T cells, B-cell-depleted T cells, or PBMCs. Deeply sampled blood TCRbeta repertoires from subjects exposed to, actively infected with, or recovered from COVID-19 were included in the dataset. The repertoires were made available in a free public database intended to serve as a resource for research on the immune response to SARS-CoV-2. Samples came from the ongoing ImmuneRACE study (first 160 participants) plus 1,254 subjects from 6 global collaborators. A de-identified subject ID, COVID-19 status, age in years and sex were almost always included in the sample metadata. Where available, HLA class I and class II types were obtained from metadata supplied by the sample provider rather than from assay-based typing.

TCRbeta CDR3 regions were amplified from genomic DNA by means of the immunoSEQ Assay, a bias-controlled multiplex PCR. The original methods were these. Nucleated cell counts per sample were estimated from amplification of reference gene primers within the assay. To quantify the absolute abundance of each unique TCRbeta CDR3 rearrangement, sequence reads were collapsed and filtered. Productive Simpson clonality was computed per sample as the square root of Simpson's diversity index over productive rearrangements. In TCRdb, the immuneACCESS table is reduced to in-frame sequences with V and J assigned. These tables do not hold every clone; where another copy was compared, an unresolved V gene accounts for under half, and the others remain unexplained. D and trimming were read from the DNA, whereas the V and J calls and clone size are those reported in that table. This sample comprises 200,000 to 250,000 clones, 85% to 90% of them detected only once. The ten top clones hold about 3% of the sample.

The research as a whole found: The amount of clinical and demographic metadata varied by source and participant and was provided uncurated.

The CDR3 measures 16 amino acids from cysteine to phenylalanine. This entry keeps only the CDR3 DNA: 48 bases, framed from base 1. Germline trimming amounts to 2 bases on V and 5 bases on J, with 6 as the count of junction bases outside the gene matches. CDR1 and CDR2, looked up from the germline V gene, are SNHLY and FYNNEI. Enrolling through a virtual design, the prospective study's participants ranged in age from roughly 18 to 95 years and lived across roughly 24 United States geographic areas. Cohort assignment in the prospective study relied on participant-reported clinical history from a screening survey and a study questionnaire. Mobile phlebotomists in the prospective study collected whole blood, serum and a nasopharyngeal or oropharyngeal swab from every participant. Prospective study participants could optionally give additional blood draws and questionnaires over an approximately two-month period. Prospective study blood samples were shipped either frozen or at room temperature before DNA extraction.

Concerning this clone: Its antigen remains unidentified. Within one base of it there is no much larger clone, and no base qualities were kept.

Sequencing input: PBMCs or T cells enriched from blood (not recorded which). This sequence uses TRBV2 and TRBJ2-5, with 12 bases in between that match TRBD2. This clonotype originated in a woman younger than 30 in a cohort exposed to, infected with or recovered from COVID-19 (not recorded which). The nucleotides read TGTGCCAGCAGTGAAAGACTAGCGGGGGACGGGGAGACCCAGTACTTC. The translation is CASSERLAGDGETQYF.